This entry concerns a single T cell receptor (beta chain). Sequencing was performed with immunoSEQ multiplex PCR; in TCRdb, only in-frame clones are kept and a portion is missing. The table has approximately 210,000 clones, roughly 84% seen once. This record belongs to a study of blood T cell repertoires in COVID-19. Germline lookup yields CDR1 MGHRA and CDR2 YSYEKL. CDR3 length: 16 residues. The J segment lost 4 bases and the V segment lost 1 base, leaving 6 bases of the junction unmatched. The chain combines TRBV4-1 with TRBJ1-2, with 10 bases aligning to TRBD1. The receptor comes from a man aged 40-55 years with active or convalescent COVID-19. Material for sequencing was peripheral blood. CDR3 DNA: TGCGCCAGCAGCCAAGTTGGGGACAGGGGAAGCTATGGCTACACCTTC. Encoded protein: CASSQVGDRGSYGYTF.